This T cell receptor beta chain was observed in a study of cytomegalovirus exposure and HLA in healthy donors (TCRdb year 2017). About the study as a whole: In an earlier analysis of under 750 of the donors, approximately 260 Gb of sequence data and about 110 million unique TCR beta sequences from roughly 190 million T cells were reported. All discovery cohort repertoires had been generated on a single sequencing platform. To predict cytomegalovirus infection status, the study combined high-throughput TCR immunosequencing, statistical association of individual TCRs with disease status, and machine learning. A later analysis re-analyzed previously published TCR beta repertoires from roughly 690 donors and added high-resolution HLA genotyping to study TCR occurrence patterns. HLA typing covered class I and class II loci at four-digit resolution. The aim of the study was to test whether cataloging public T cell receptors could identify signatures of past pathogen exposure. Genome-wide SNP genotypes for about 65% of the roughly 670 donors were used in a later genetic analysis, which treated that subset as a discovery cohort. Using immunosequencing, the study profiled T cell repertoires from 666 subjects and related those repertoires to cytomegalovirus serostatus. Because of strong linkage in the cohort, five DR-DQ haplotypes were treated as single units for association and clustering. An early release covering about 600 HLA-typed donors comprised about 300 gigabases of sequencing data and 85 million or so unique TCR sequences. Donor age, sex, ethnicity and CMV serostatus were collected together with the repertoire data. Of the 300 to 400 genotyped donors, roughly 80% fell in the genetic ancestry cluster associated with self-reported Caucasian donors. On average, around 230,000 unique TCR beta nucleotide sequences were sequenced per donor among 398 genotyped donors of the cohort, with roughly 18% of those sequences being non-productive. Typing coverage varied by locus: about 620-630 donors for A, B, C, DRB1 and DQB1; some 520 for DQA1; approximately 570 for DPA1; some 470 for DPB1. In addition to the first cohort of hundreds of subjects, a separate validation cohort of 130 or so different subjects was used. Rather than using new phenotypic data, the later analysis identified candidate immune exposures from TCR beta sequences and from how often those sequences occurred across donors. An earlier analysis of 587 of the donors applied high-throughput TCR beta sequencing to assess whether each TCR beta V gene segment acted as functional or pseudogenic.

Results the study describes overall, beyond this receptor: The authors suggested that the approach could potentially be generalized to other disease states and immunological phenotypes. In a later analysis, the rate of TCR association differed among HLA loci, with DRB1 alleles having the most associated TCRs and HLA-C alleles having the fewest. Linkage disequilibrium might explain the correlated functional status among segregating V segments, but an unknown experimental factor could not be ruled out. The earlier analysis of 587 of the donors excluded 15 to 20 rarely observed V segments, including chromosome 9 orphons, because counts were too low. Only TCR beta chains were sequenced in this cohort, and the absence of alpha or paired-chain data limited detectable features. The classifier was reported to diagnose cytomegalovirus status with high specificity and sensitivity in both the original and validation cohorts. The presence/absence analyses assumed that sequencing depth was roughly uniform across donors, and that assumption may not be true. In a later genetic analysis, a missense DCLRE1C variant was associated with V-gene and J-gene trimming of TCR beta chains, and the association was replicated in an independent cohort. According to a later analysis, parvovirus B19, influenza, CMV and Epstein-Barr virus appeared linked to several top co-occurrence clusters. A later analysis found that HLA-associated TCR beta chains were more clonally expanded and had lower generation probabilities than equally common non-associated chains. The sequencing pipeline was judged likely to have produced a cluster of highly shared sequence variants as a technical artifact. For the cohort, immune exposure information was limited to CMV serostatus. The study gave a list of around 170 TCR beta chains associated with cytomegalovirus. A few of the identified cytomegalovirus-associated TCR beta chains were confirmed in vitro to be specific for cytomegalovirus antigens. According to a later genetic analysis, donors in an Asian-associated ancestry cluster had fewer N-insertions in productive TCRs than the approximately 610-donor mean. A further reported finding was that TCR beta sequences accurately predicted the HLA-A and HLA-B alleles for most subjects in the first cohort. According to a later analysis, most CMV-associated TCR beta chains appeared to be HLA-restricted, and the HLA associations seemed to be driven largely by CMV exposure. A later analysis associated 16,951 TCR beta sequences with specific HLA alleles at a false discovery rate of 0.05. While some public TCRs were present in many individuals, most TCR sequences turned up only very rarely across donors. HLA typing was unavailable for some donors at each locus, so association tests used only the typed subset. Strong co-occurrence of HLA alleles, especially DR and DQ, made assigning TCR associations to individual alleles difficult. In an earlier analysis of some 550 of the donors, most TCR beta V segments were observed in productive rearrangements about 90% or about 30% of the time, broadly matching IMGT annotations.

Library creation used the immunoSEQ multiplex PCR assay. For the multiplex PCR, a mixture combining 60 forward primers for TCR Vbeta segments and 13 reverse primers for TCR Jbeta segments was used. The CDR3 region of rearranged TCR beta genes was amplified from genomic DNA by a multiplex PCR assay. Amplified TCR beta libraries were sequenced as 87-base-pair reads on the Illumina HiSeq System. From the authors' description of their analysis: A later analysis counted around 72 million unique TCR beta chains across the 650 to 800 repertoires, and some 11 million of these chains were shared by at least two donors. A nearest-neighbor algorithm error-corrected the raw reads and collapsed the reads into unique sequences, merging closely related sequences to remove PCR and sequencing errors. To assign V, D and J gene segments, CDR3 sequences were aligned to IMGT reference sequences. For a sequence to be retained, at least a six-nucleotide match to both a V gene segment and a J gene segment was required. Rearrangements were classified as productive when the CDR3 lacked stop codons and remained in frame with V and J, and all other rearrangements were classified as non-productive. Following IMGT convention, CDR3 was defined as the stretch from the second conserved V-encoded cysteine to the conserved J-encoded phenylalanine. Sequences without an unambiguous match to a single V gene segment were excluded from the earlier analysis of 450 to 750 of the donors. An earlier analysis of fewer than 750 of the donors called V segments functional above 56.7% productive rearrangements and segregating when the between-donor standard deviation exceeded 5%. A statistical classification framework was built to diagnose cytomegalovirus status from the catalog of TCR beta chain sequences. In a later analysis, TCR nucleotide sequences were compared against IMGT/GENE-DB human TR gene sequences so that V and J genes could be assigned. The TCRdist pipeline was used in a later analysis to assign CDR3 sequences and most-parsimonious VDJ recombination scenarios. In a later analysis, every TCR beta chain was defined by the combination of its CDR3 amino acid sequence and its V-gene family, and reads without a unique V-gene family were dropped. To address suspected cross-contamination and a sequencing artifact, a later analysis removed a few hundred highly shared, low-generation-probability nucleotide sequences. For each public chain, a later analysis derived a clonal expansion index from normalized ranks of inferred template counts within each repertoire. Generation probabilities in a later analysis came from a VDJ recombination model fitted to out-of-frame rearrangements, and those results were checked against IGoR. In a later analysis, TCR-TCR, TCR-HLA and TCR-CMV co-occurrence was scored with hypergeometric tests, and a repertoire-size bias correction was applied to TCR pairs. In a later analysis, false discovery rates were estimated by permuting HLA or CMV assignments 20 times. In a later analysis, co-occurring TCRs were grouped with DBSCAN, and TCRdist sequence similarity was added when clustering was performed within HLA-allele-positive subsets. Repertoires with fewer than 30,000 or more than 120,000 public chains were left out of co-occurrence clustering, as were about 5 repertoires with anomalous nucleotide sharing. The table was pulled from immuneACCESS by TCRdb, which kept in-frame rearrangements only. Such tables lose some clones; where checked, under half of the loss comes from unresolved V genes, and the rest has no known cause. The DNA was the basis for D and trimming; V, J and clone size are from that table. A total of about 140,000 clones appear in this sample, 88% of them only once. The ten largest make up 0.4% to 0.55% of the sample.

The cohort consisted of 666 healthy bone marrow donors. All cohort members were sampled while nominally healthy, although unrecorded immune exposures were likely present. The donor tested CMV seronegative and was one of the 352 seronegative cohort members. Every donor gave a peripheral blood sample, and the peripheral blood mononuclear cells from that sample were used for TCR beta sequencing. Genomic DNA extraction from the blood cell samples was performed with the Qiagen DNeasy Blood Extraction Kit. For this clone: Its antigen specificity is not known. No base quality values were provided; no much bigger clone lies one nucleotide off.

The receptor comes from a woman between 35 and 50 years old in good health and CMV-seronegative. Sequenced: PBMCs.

The nucleotide sequence reads as follows: TGTGCCAGCAGCCGGGACAGGATTTACGAGCAGTACTTC. Translated, it reads CASSRDRIYEQYF. The chain is assembled from TRBV7-2 and TRBJ2-7; a stretch of 8 junction bases matches TRBD1. The CDR1 and CDR2 encoded by the germline V gene are SGHTA and FQGNSA. Taken from cysteine to phenylalanine, the CDR3 has 13 residues. Only the CDR3 DNA stays, 39 bases, in frame from base 1. V and J are trimmed by 5 bases and 4 bases, and the gene matches miss 4 bases of the junction.